A selection of T cell receptor beta chains follows, all from one sample in a study of blood T cells in healthy people across ages. TCRdb fed the 5' RACE reads into MiXCR, producing one record per CDR3 protein. This table holds some 1.4 million distinct CDR3 sequences, roughly 40% found once. Sequencing was performed on blood. The receptors shown here come from a woman aged 18-29 years in good health. Both conserved end residues are part of each CDR3. Each record gives: D gene, J gene, clone size, V gene, CDR3 protein, CDR3 DNA. A D gene is named only where the DNA matches it firmly. Clone size is not always given. Where it is, it says once, few, many or a class for expanded clones.

d_call: -
j_call: TRBJ2-7
clone_size: -
v_call: TRBV9
cdr3_aa: CASSVDSAQYNEQYF
cdr3_nt: TGTGCCAGCAGCGTAGACAGCGCCCAGTACAATGAGCAGTACTTC

d_call: TRBD2
j_call: TRBJ2-5
clone_size: -
v_call: TRBV5-1
cdr3_aa: CASSSTGPGTSEETQYF
cdr3_nt: TGCGCCAGCAGCTCGACAGGGCCTGGGACTAGCGAAGAGACCCAGTACTTC

d_call: TRBD1
j_call: TRBJ1-2
clone_size: few
v_call: TRBV14
cdr3_aa: CASSQDLPGQGGKGYTF
cdr3_nt: TGTGCCAGCAGCCAAGACCTCCCGGGACAGGGTGGGAAAGGCTACACCTTC

d_call: -
j_call: TRBJ2-7
clone_size: -
v_call: TRBV27
cdr3_aa: CASSTSMSYEQYF
cdr3_nt: TGTGCCAGCAGTACTAGCATGAGTTACGAGCAGTACTTC

d_call: TRBD1
j_call: TRBJ1-2
clone_size: -
v_call: TRBV20-1
cdr3_aa: CSATEQGLRGYTF
cdr3_nt: TGCAGTGCTACCGAACAGGGGTTGAGAGGCTACACCTTC

d_call: -
j_call: TRBJ2-7
clone_size: few
v_call: TRBV28
cdr3_aa: CASSHPGKLHHSTSYEQYF
cdr3_nt: TGTGCCAGCAGCCACCCAGGGAAACTGCACCATAGTACCTCCTACGAGCAGTACTTC

d_call: -
j_call: TRBJ1-5
clone_size: -
v_call: TRBV9
cdr3_aa: CASSSGVGGNQPQHF
cdr3_nt: TGTGCCAGCAGCTCAGGGGTGGGGGGCAATCAGCCCCAGCATTTT

d_call: TRBD2
j_call: TRBJ2-5
clone_size: -
v_call: TRBV3-1
cdr3_aa: CASSQAWGTSGGQETQYF
cdr3_nt: TGTGCCAGCAGCCAAGCATGGGGGACTAGCGGGGGCCAAGAGACCCAGTACTTC

d_call: TRBD2
j_call: TRBJ2-5
clone_size: -
v_call: TRBV12-3/TRBV12-4
cdr3_aa: CASSSPGRDGREQYF
cdr3_nt: TGTGCCAGCAGTTCCCCGGGTCGAGATGGGAGGGAGCAGTACTTC

d_call: -
j_call: TRBJ1-5
clone_size: -
v_call: TRBV18
cdr3_aa: CASSPMGGISNQPQHF
cdr3_nt: TGTGCCAGCTCACCAATGGGAGGTATTAGCAATCAGCCCCAGCATTTT

d_call: -
j_call: TRBJ2-7
clone_size: few
v_call: TRBV2
cdr3_aa: CASSGGRAGISYEQYF
cdr3_nt: TGTGCCAGCAGTGGTGGCAGGGCCGGGATCTCCTACGAGCAGTACTTC

d_call: TRBD1
j_call: TRBJ1-5
clone_size: -
v_call: TRBV7-2
cdr3_aa: CASSWKTGGNQPQHF
cdr3_nt: TGTGCCAGCAGCTGGAAGACAGGGGGCAATCAGCCCCAGCATTTT

d_call: TRBD1
j_call: TRBJ2-1
clone_size: few
v_call: TRBV20-1
cdr3_aa: CSAGGTGRASYNEQFF
cdr3_nt: TGCAGTGCTGGTGGGACAGGGAGAGCCTCCTACAATGAGCAGTTCTTC

d_call: -
j_call: TRBJ2-2
clone_size: many
v_call: TRBV15
cdr3_aa: CATSRVGGELFF
cdr3_nt: TGTGCCACCAGCAGAGTTGGGGGGGAGCTGTTTTTT

d_call: -
j_call: TRBJ2-3
clone_size: -
v_call: TRBV15
cdr3_aa: CATSRVRAQSTDTQYF
cdr3_nt: TGTGCCACCAGCAGAGTACGGGCTCAAAGCACAGATACGCAGTATTTT

d_call: -
j_call: TRBJ1-1
clone_size: -
v_call: TRBV6-5
cdr3_aa: CASSYGAYGAEAFF
cdr3_nt: TGTGCCAGCAGTTACGGCGCCTATGGTGCTGAAGCTTTCTTT

d_call: -
j_call: TRBJ2-3
clone_size: -
v_call: TRBV7-2
cdr3_aa: CASSPTGTGVSTDTQYF
cdr3_nt: TGTGCCAGCAGCCCGACTGGGACGGGGGTGAGCACAGATACGCAGTATTTT

d_call: TRBD1
j_call: TRBJ1-6
clone_size: -
v_call: TRBV27
cdr3_aa: CASSPRGQGSSPLHF
cdr3_nt: TGTGCCAGCAGTCCACGGGGACAGGGCTCCTCACCCCTCCACTTT

d_call: TRBD1
j_call: TRBJ2-1
clone_size: few
v_call: TRBV15
cdr3_aa: CATSRDGGQTVYNEQFF
cdr3_nt: TGTGCCACCAGCAGAGATGGGGGACAGACAGTATACAATGAGCAGTTCTTC

d_call: -
j_call: TRBJ2-1
clone_size: many
v_call: TRBV4-2
cdr3_aa: CASSLRAPYNEQFF
cdr3_nt: TGTGCCAGCAGCCTCCGGGCACCGTACAATGAGCAGTTCTTC

d_call: -
j_call: TRBJ2-3
clone_size: -
v_call: TRBV2
cdr3_aa: CASSADFTDTQYF
cdr3_nt: TGTGCCAGCAGCGCCGATTTCACAGATACGCAGTATTTT

d_call: TRBD1
j_call: TRBJ2-7
clone_size: few
v_call: TRBV29-1
cdr3_aa: CSAVMGQGGGEQYF
cdr3_nt: TGCAGCGCCGTAATGGGACAGGGAGGAGGCGAGCAGTACTTC

d_call: -
j_call: TRBJ2-7
clone_size: -
v_call: TRBV27
cdr3_aa: CASSFTGEGRYEQYF
cdr3_nt: TGTGCCAGCAGTTTTACGGGCGAGGGCCGCTACGAGCAGTACTTC

d_call: TRBD2
j_call: TRBJ2-5
clone_size: many
v_call: TRBV4-1
cdr3_aa: CASSQGTSGSETQYF
cdr3_nt: TGCGCCAGCAGCCAAGGGACTAGCGGGAGTGAGACCCAGTACTTC

d_call: TRBD2
j_call: TRBJ2-3
clone_size: few
v_call: TRBV28
cdr3_aa: CASSPPVTGGLPDTQYF
cdr3_nt: TGTGCCAGCAGTCCCCCTGTGACGGGGGGACTTCCAGATACGCAGTATTTT

d_call: TRBD2
j_call: TRBJ2-7
clone_size: -
v_call: TRBV27
cdr3_aa: CASSPRRAGGREQYF
cdr3_nt: TGTGCCAGCAGTCCCCGACGAGCGGGAGGGCGAGAGCAGTACTTC

d_call: -
j_call: TRBJ2-7
clone_size: -
v_call: TRBV5-5
cdr3_aa: CASSLERFYEQYF
cdr3_nt: TGTGCCAGCAGCTTGGAGAGGTTCTACGAGCAGTACTTC

d_call: -
j_call: TRBJ2-6
clone_size: -
v_call: TRBV30
cdr3_aa: CALGTGSVLTF
cdr3_nt: TGTGCCCTCGGCACAGGGAGCGTCCTGACTTTC

d_call: -
j_call: TRBJ1-4
clone_size: -
v_call: TRBV6-2/TRBV6-3
cdr3_aa: CASRLPGTGRNEKLFF
cdr3_nt: TGTGCCAGCAGGTTACCGGGAACAGGCCGTAATGAAAAACTGTTTTTT

d_call: TRBD2
j_call: TRBJ2-1
clone_size: few
v_call: TRBV28
cdr3_aa: CASSSIVAGRKDEQFF
cdr3_nt: TGTGCCAGCAGTTCGATAGTAGCGGGGAGAAAAGATGAGCAGTTCTTC

d_call: TRBD1
j_call: TRBJ2-7
clone_size: -
v_call: TRBV12-3/TRBV12-4
cdr3_aa: CASRHGTGASYEQYF
cdr3_nt: TGTGCCAGCAGACACGGGACAGGGGCCTCCTACGAGCAGTACTTC

d_call: -
j_call: TRBJ1-2
clone_size: -
v_call: TRBV7-2
cdr3_aa: CASSSAFGGYTF
cdr3_nt: TGTGCCAGCAGCTCTGCGTTTGGGGGCTACACCTTC

d_call: TRBD2
j_call: TRBJ2-3
clone_size: few
v_call: TRBV6-6
cdr3_aa: CASSSWREADTQYF
cdr3_nt: TGTGCCAGCAGTTCCTGGCGGGAGGCAGATACGCAGTATTTT

d_call: -
j_call: TRBJ2-3
clone_size: -
v_call: TRBV11-1
cdr3_aa: CASSLGVRERTDTQYF
cdr3_nt: TGTGCCAGCAGCTTAGGGGTCAGGGAAAGGACAGATACGCAGTATTTT

d_call: TRBD1
j_call: TRBJ2-1
clone_size: -
v_call: TRBV12-3/TRBV12-4
cdr3_aa: CASSPRQGRYNEQFF
cdr3_nt: TGTGCCAGCAGTCCCCGACAGGGCCGCTACAATGAGCAGTTCTTC

d_call: -
j_call: TRBJ1-2
clone_size: once
v_call: TRBV9
cdr3_aa: CASSQGDLRGGYTF
cdr3_nt: TGTGCCAGCAGCCAAGGGGACCTCCGGGGTGGCTACACCTTC

d_call: -
j_call: TRBJ1-6
clone_size: few
v_call: TRBV7-9
cdr3_aa: CASSKDAGAPLHF
cdr3_nt: TGTGCCAGCAGCAAGGACGCTGGCGCACCCCTCCACTTT

d_call: -
j_call: TRBJ2-1
clone_size: -
v_call: TRBV27
cdr3_aa: CASRSWGVSYNEQFF
cdr3_nt: TGTGCCAGCAGGTCATGGGGAGTATCCTACAATGAGCAGTTCTTC

d_call: -
j_call: TRBJ2-7
clone_size: -
v_call: TRBV20-1
cdr3_aa: CSARDSRLYSYEQYF
cdr3_nt: TGCAGTGCTAGAGATAGTAGGCTGTATTCCTACGAGCAGTACTTC

d_call: -
j_call: TRBJ2-6
clone_size: once
v_call: TRBV6-1
cdr3_aa: CASRGWGIHSGANVLTF
cdr3_nt: TGTGCCAGCAGGGGATGGGGGATCCACTCTGGGGCCAACGTCCTGACTTTC

d_call: TRBD2
j_call: TRBJ2-7
clone_size: -
v_call: TRBV6-5
cdr3_aa: CASSRSGGLSSYEQYF
cdr3_nt: TGTGCCAGCAGTCGGAGCGGGGGCCTAAGCTCCTACGAGCAGTACTTC

d_call: TRBD2
j_call: TRBJ2-7
clone_size: -
v_call: TRBV4-1
cdr3_aa: CASSQTTTSGGYEQYF
cdr3_nt: TGCGCCAGCAGCCAAACGACGACTAGCGGGGGATACGAGCAGTACTTC

d_call: TRBD2
j_call: TRBJ2-5
clone_size: few
v_call: TRBV6-1
cdr3_aa: CASRSGTSGKETQYF
cdr3_nt: TGTGCCAGCAGATCCGGGACTAGCGGCAAAGAGACCCAGTACTTC